The clone carrying this T cell receptor (beta chain) has a count of ten or more. The antigen remains undetermined. This record comes from a study of neurological immune-mediated disorders. Study-level findings and limits: Subjects shared no identical expanded-clone CDR3 amino acid sequences, suggesting private TCR-beta repertoires in all groups.

Germline loops: CDR1 SGHTA, CDR2 FQGNSA. The CDR3 length is 15 residues. V lost 5 bases to trimming and J lost 0 bases, with 14 bases between them. TCRdb re-derived calls from the 5' RACE reads in MiXCR, one entry per CDR3 protein. This table has some 86,000 distinct CDR3 sequences, 2.6% appearing once. This TCR was sampled from a woman in her thirties with multiple sclerosis. Sequencing was carried out using PBMCs. This rearrangement joins TRBV7-2 to TRBJ2-7; maybe TRBD1 (6 bases). The CDR3 DNA sequence: TGTGCCAGCAGCACCCACAGGGTGCCCTCCTACGAGCAGTACTTC. Protein product: CASSTHRVPSYEQYF.